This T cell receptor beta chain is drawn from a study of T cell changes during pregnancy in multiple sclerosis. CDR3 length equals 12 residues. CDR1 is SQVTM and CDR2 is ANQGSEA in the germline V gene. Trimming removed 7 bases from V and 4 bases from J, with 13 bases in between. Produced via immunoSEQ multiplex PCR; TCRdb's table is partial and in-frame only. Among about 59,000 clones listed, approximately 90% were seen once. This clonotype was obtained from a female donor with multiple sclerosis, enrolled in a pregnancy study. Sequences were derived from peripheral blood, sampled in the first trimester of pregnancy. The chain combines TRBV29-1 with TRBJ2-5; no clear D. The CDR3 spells CSAKAAIETQYF. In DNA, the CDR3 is TGCAGCGCCAAAGCCGCTATAGAGACCCAGTACTTC. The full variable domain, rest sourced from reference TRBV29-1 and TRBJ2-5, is SAVISQKPSRDICQRGTSLTIQCQVDSQVTMMFWYRQQPGQSLTLIATANQGSEATYESGFVIDKFPISRPNLTFSTLTVSNMSPEDSSIYLCSAKAAIETQYFGPGTRLLVL.